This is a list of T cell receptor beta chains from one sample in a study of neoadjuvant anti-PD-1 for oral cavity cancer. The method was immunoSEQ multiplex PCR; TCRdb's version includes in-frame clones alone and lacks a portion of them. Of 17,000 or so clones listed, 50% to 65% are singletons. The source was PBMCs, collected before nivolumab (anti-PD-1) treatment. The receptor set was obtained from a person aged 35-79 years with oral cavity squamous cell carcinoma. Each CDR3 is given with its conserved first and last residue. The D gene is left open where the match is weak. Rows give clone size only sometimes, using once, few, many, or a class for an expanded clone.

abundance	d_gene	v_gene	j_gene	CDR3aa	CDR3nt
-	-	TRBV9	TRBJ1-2	CASSVGARVDYGYTF	TGTGCCAGCAGCGTTGGGGCGAGGGTCGACTATGGCTACACCTTC
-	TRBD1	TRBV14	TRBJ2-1	CASSQDGTGNNNEQFF	TGTGCCAGCAGCCAAGATGGGACAGGGAATAACAATGAGCAGTTCTTC
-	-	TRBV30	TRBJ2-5	CAWSGGRGFQETQYF	TGTGCCTGGAGTGGGGGGCGGGGATTCCAAGAGACCCAGTACTTC
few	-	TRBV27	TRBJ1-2	CASSLRQNYGYTF	TGTGCCAGCAGTTTAAGACAGAACTATGGCTACACCTTC
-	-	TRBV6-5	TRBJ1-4	CASASPKLGEKLFF	TGTGCCAGCGCCAGTCCAAAGCTGGGTGAAAAACTGTTTTTT
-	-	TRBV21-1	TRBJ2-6	CASSKFQEGPGANVLTF	TGTGCCAGCAGCAAATTCCAGGAGGGGCCTGGGGCCAACGTCCTGACTTTC
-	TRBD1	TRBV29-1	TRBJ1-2	CSAEDRGDGYTF	TGCAGCGCCGAGGACAGGGGCGATGGCTACACCTTC
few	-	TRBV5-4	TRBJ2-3	CASSPDPSTDTQYF	TGTGCCAGCAGCCCCGACCCTAGCACAGATACGCAGTATTTT
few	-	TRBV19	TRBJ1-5	CASSTTKKQGFNQPQHF	TGTGCCAGTAGTACCACGAAGAAACAGGGTTTTAATCAGCCCCAGCATTTT
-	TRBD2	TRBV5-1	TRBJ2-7	CASSLVGATSSYYEQYF	TGCGCCAGCAGCTTGGTAGGGGCGACTAGCAGTTACTACGAGCAGTACTTC
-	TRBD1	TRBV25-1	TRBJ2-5	CASTFGTGEETQYF	TGTGCCAGCACCTTCGGGACAGGGGAAGAGACCCAGTACTTC
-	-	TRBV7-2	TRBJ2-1	CASSPIWERSNEQFF	TGTGCCAGCAGCCCCATTTGGGAGCGAAGTAATGAGCAGTTCTTC
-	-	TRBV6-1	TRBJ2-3	CASSWGDTQYF	TGTGCCAGCAGCTGGGGAGATACGCAGTATTTT
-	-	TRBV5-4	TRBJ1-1	CASSLAGQGGTEAFF	TGTGCCAGCAGCTTGGCTGGGCAGGGAGGAACTGAAGCTTTCTTT
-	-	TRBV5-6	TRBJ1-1	CASSPPLGNTEAFF	TGTGCCAGCAGCCCACCATTAGGTAACACTGAAGCTTTCTTT
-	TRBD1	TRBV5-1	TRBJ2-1	CASSLGWTGWDEQFF	TGCGCCAGCAGCTTGGGTTGGACAGGGTGGGATGAGCAGTTCTTC
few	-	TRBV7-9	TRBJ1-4	CASSRRAGDATNEKLFF	TGTGCCAGCAGCCGTCGGGCGGGGGATGCAACTAATGAAAAACTGTTTTTT
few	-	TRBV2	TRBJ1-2	CASSDMGIEGYGYTF	TGTGCCAGCAGTGATATGGGCATCGAGGGCTATGGCTACACCTTC
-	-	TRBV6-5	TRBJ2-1	CASSYRLGPYNEQFF	TGTGCCAGCAGTTACAGACTAGGTCCCTACAATGAGCAGTTCTTC
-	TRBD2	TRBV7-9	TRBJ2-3	CASSLGAGGPYVHTDTQYF	TGTGCCAGCAGCTTAGGGGCGGGAGGGCCTTACGTACATACAGATACGCAGTATTTT
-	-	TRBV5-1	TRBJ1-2	CASSLASVGARDGYTF	TGCGCCAGCAGCTTGGCGTCTGTGGGGGCGAGAGATGGCTACACCTTC
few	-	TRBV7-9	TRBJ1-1	CASSTGPNTEAFF	TGTGCCAGCAGCACGGGCCCGAACACTGAAGCTTTCTTT
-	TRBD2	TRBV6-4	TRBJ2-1	CASRETSANNEQFF	TGTGCCAGCAGGGAGACTAGCGCTAACAATGAGCAGTTCTTC
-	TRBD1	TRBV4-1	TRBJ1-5	CASSQAGQGGMGQPQHF	TGCGCCAGCAGCCAAGCAGGTCAGGGGGGAATGGGTCAGCCCCAGCATTTT
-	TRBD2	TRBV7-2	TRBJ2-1	CASSRPGLGDNEQFF	TGTGCCAGCAGCCGTCCGGGACTAGGGGACAATGAGCAGTTCTTC
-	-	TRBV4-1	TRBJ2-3	CASSQETVFTDTQYF	TGCGCCAGCAGCCAAGAGACAGTATTCACAGATACGCAGTATTTT
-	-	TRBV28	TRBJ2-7	CASSAPDNSYEQYF	TGTGCCAGCAGTGCTCCGGACAACTCCTACGAGCAGTACTTC
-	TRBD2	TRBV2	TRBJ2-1	CASSITGSGRALFNNEQFF	TGTGCCAGCAGTATTACTGGTAGCGGGAGGGCCCTCTTCAACAATGAGCAGTTCTTC
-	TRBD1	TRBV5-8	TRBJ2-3	CASSLQGLSTDTQYF	TGTGCCAGCAGCCTACAGGGGCTGAGCACAGATACGCAGTATTTT
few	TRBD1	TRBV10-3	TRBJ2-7	CAISGTGSAYEQYF	TGTGCCATCAGTGGGACAGGGTCGGCCTACGAGCAGTACTTC
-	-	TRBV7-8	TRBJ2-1	CASMLGPPQEQFF	TGTGCCAGCATGTTGGGACCCCCACAAGAGCAGTTCTTC
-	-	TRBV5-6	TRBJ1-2	CASSFRGNYGYTF	TGTGCCAGCAGCTTCCGGGGGAACTATGGCTACACCTTC
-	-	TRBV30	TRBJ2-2	CAWKPTLFDRNTGELFF	TGTGCCTGGAAACCCACCCTCTTTGACAGGAACACCGGGGAGCTGTTTTTT
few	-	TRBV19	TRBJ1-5	CASSITDSNQPQHF	TGTGCCAGTAGTATTACGGATAGCAATCAGCCCCAGCATTTT
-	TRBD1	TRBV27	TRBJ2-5	CASSQRQGTQETQYF	TGTGCCAGCAGTCAACGACAGGGAACCCAAGAGACCCAGTACTTC
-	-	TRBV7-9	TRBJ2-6	CASRPFSAAGANVLTF	TGTGCCAGCAGACCGTTCTCGGCAGCTGGGGCCAACGTCCTGACTTTC
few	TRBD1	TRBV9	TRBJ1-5	CASSATGRGDQPQHF	TGTGCCAGCAGCGCGACAGGGCGTGGGGATCAGCCCCAGCATTTT
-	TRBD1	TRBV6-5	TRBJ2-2	CASTTGGGGELFF	TGTGCCAGCACTACAGGGGGCGGCGGGGAGCTGTTTTTT
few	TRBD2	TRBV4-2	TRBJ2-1	CASSQSQSGGSSYNEQFF	TGTGCCAGCAGCCAGAGTCAGAGCGGGGGGAGCTCCTACAATGAGCAGTTCTTC
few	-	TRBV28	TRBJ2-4	CASTAGGTGVLAKNIQYF	TGTGCCAGCACAGCGGGGGGGACAGGGGTTCTAGCCAAAAACATTCAGTACTTC
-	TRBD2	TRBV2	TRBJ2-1	CASSEREGVSGRFF	TGTGCCAGCAGTGAACGGGAGGGCGTTAGTGGGCGGTTCTTC
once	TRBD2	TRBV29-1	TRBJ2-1	CSVAPTGRGNNEQFF	TGCAGCGTGGCCCCCACCGGGAGGGGGAACAATGAGCAGTTCTTC
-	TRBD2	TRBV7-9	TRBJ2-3	CASSVGLAVTDTQYF	TGTGCCAGCAGCGTGGGACTAGCTGTGACAGATACGCAGTATTTT
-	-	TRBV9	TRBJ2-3	CASSPQGVPTDTQYF	TGTGCCAGCAGCCCCCAGGGAGTCCCTACAGATACGCAGTATTTT
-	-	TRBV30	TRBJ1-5	CAWSRGGGNNQPQHF	TGTGCCTGGAGTCGAGGAGGGGGTAATAATCAGCCCCAGCATTTT
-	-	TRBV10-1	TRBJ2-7	CASSESGEQYF	TGCGCCAGCAGTGAGTCGGGGGAGCAGTACTTC
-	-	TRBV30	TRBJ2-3	CAWSVRRGDTQYF	TGTGCCTGGAGTGTACGGAGGGGAGATACGCAGTATTTT
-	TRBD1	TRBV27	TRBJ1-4	CASTTGDAVYEKLFF	TGTGCCAGCACGACAGGGGATGCGGTCTATGAAAAACTGTTTTTT
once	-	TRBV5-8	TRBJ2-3	CASSPWTTSSTDTQYF	TGTGCCAGCAGCCCCTGGACCACTTCTAGCACAGATACGCAGTATTTT
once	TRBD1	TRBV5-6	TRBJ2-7	CASSLGQGDYEQYF	TGTGCCAGCAGCTTGGGACAGGGGGACTACGAGCAGTACTTC
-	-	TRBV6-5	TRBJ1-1	CASSYSVNTEAFF	TGTGCCAGCAGTTACTCGGTGAACACTGAAGCTTTCTTT
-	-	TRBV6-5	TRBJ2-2	CASRQSRGDTGELFF	TGTGCCAGCAGGCAATCCAGGGGAGACACCGGGGAGCTGTTTTTT